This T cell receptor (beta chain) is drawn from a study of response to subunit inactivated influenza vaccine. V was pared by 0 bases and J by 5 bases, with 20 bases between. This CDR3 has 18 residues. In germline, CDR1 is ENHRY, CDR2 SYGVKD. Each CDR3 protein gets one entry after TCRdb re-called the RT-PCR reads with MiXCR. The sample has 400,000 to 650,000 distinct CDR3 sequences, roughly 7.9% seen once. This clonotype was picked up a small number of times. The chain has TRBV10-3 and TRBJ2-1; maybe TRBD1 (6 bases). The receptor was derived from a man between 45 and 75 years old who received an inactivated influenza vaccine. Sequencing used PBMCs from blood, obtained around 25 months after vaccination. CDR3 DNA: TGTGCCATCAGTGAGTCTCCCCGTACAGGGTCCCCGAACAATGAGCAGTTCTTC. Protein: CAISESPRTGSPNNEQFF.